The present TCR beta chain was sequenced within a study (dated by TCRdb to between 2015 and 2017). In the study overall: The study examined whether tumor-infiltrating Tregs in breast cancer are drawn from blood Tregs or arise in situ by conversion from other CD4+ T cell subsets.

Full-length TCR variable regions were amplified by 5' RACE PCR using constant-region reverse primers, and then by semi-nested PCR using Nested Universal Primer A. Using the ReliaPrep RNA Cell Miniprep System, total RNA was extracted, and the SMARTer RACE 5'/3' Kit was then used to reverse transcribe the RNA into 5'RACE-ready cDNA. Multiplex adaptors were used to barcode full-length TCR alpha and beta libraries, and the barcoded libraries were sequenced on an Illumina MiSeq. The study's own analysis went as follows. For each of nine subset-tissue groups, sequencing data from the five patients were pooled, and the groups were then compared using unsupervised clustering of TCR gene usage. The Morisita-Horn index, with shared sequences weighted by their contribution to each repertoire, was used to calculate repertoire similarity. TCRdb applied fastp at Q25 and MiXCR to the public reads, then kept only in-frame beta chains. Under each unique CDR3 protein, matching rows form one entry showing the most common genes and DNA. The V and J calls, along with clone size, are taken from TCRdb and not from the paper's own processing. For this sample there are approximately 40,000 distinct CDR3 sequences; approximately 20% appear just once. 2.5% to 3% of the sample rests with the top ten.

The Miltenyi Naive CD4+ T Cell Isolation kit was used to purify naive CD4+ T cells, and CD25 microbeads were used to remove Tregs. Tregs, naive and memory CD4+ T cells from tumor, blood and ipsilateral draining lymph nodes of about five breast cancer patients underwent full-length TCR alpha and beta sequencing. Tumor tissue and lymph nodes obtained from ipsilateral axillary dissection were perfused with PBS, minced and then digested with collagenase I and hyaluronidase. Ficoll density gradient centrifugation was used to isolate mononuclear cells from lymph nodes or from 45 to 50 ml of peripheral blood. FACS confirmed that the sorted cell populations were more than 90% pure. Results the study describes overall, beyond this receptor: The larger-cohort validation was restricted to a single TCR beta V-J rearrangement rather than whole repertoires. Tumor memory CD4+ T cell TCR gene usage clustered with blood and lymph node memory CD4+ cells and lymph node naive CD4+ cells. The greatest overlap of tumor-infiltrating Treg TCR alpha and beta sequences was observed with tumor naive CD4+ T cells, followed by blood naive CD4+ T cells.

This clonotype was seen repeatedly, ten times or more. The antigen it recognizes is unknown. It has no much larger one-base neighbor in the sample; base qualities were not kept. Taken from cysteine to phenylalanine, the CDR3 has 15 residues. Only CDR3 DNA remains: 45 bases, in frame from the first base. Clipping removes 6 bases from V and 4 bases from J, with 5 as the unmatched junction base count. As encoded in the germline V gene, CDR1 is MNHEY while CDR2 is SVGAGI. The sequence joins TRBV6-5 to TRBJ2-1; 11 central bases correspond to TRBD2. The clonotype originates from a female donor with breast cancer. The source material was naive CD4+ T cells sorted from a lymph node. Interpreted using the paper, the cell subset or site label stands for: naive CD4+ T cells, CD4+CD45RA+CD25-. The CDR3 sequence is CASRVAGGGYNEQFF. The DNA reads as follows: TGTGCCAGCAGAGTAGCGGGAGGGGGATACAATGAGCAGTTCTTC.